Each of the 12 T cell receptor beta chains below was sequenced from the same sample in a study of T cells in pancreatic ductal adenocarcinoma. Selected pancreatic ductal adenocarcinoma patients had undergone surgery without neoadjuvant therapy. Here immunoSEQ multiplex PCR was the method, and the copy in TCRdb shows in-frame clones only, minus some. The sample holds about 98,000 clones; more than 90% are singletons and the top ten take roughly 3.1%. Sequencing was performed on PBMCs. The receptor set was obtained from a human donor with pancreatic ductal adenocarcinoma.

The rearrangement links TRBV4-2 to TRBJ2-7; 7 bases agree with TRBD1. In germline, CDR1 is LGHNA, CDR2 YNFKEQ. The ends lost 4 bases at V and 3 bases at J; junction bases unmatched: 0. The CDR3 has 12 amino acids. CDR3 DNA sequence: TGTGCCAGCAGCCGGACAGGCTACGAGCAGTACTTC. Translated, it gives CASSRTGYEQYF.

The chain employs TRBV9 and TRBJ2-1; 14 bases match TRBD2. This CDR3 spans 16 amino acids. Trimming removed 0 bases from V and 7 bases from J; junction bases left unmatched: 3. CDR1 is SGDLS and CDR2 is YYNGEE in the germline V gene. Written as DNA, the CDR3 is TGTGCCAGCAGCGTAGTGGGGACTAGCGGGAGAAATGAGCAGTTCTTC. Translating it yields CASSVVGTSGRNEQFF.

This chain uses TRBV10-3 with TRBJ2-7, with D possibly matching TRBD2 (6 bases). The germline CDR1 and CDR2 sequences are ENHRY and SYGVKD. The CDR3 totals 15 residues. The V gene lost 0 bases and the J gene lost 6 bases, with 15 bases spanning the gap. The CDR3 region is CAISESGAGNSEQYF. CDR3 in DNA: TGTGCCATCAGTGAGTCCGGGGCGGGGAACTCCGAGCAGTACTTC.

DNA of the CDR3: TGCAGCGCCAACGGGGGGATACGCGAAAAACTGTTTTTT. This sequence encodes CSANGGIREKLFF. The gene calls are TRBV29-1 and TRBJ1-4; D possibly corresponds to TRBD1 (5 bases). With 7 bases removed from V and 8 bases from J, the gap between germline ends came to 17 bases. The germline V gene encodes CDR1 SQVTM and CDR2 ANQGSEA. The CDR3 sequence is 13 residues long.

The rearrangement joins TRBV10-3 to TRBJ1-2, with D possibly being TRBD1 (5 bases). Per germline, CDR1 ENHRY and CDR2 SYGVKD. Trimming left V 8 bases short and J 5 bases short, with 15 bases between. The CDR3 length is 13 residues. The CDR3 bases are TGTGCCATCGGTTGGTTTGGGGGGTATGGCTACACCTTC. Amino acid sequence: CAIGWFGGYGYTF.

This chain joins TRBV10-3 and TRBJ1-2; 9 bases are a match to TRBD1. CDR1 and CDR2 (germline): ENHRY, SYGVKD. The V segment lost 5 bases and the J segment 8 bases; nucleotides outside the gene matches: 12. The CDR3 is 15 residues long. The CDR3 DNA follows: TGTGCCATCAGTCTACCCGAGGGACAGGGAGGCGGCTACACCTTC. Its translation is CAISLPEGQGGGYTF.

The CDR3 reads CAWSVTGYEQYF. The CDR3 nucleotides are TGTGCCTGGAGTGTAACAGGCTACGAGCAGTACTTC. The chain has TRBV30 and TRBJ2-7; D may be TRBD1 (5 bases). The CDR3 loop spans 12 amino acids. Trimming pared 0 bases from V and 3 bases from J, leaving 6 bases between. The germline V gene has CDR1 GTSNPN and CDR2 SVGIG (reference sequence).

The chain couples TRBV7-2 to TRBJ2-2; 7 bases map to TRBD2. From germline, CDR1 is SGHTA and CDR2 FQGNSA. This CDR3 is built from 15 residues. V lost 5 bases, J lost 4 bases, and 7 bases stayed unmatched. The CDR3 reads CASSLGLLPTGELFF. The CDR3 DNA reads as TGTGCCAGCAGCCTGGGACTACTTCCCACCGGGGAGCTGTTTTTT.

The chain is built from TRBV2 and TRBJ2-3; 7 bases match TRBD1. This CDR3 spans 12 amino acids. The germline V gene has CDR1 SNHLY and CDR2 FYNNEI. Losses at the gene ends were 6 bases for V and 10 bases for J; bases not matched to a gene: 7. The CDR3 loop is CASRNDRAAQYF. The CDR3 bases are TGTGCCAGCAGGAATGACAGGGCAGCGCAGTATTTT. Full variable domain (remainder filled in from reference TRBV2 and TRBJ2-3): EPEVTQTPSHQVTQMGQEVILRCVPISNHLYFYWYRQILGQKVEFLVSFYNNEISEKSEIFDDQFSVERPDGSNFTLKIRSTKLEDSAMYFCASRNDRAAQYFGPGTRLTVL.

V and J are TRBV7-3 and TRBJ2-3; 10 positions match TRBD2. With 4 bases clipped from V and 5 bases from J, the junction kept 9 bases outside the gene matches. Germline assignment: CDR1 SGHTA and CDR2 FQGTGA. This CDR3 is built from 16 residues. The CDR3 region has the DNA TGTGCCAGCAGCTCTCGGGGAGCGGGAGGGCGAGATACGCAGTATTTT. As protein: CASSSRGAGGRDTQYF. The variable domain in full, completed from reference TRBV7-3 and TRBJ2-3, reads GAGVSQTPSNKVTEKGKYVELRCDPISGHTALYWYRQSLGQGPEFLIYFQGTGAADDSGLPNDRFFAVRPEGSVSTLKIQRTERGDSAVYLCASSSRGAGGRDTQYFGPGTRLTVL.

The V call is TRBV30, the J call TRBJ1-4; D is uncertain. The ends were cut back, 0 bases at V and 0 bases at J, with 5 bases in the middle. From germline, CDR1 is GTSNPN and CDR2 SVGIG (reference sequence). The CDR3 has 14 amino acids. The CDR3 coding sequence is TGTGCCTGGAGTGTGTCTGCAACTAATGAAAAACTGTTTTTT. It specifies CAWSVSATNEKLFF. Complete variable domain (other parts from reference TRBV30 and TRBJ1-4): SQTIHQWPATLVQPVGSPLSLECTVEGTSNPNLYWYRQAAGRGLQLLFYSVGIGQISSEVPQNLSASRPQDRQFILSSKKLLLSDSGFYLCAWSVSATNEKLFFGSGTQLSVL.

The chain links TRBV19 to TRBJ1-5; no clear D gene. The ends were cut back, 5 bases at V and 7 bases at J, with 12 bases in the middle. Germline loops: CDR1 LNHDA, CDR2 SQIVND (reference sequence). The CDR3 extends over 13 amino acids. As DNA, the CDR3 is TGTGCCAGTAGTCAAGGGTCGGGGCAGCCCCAGCATTTT. Translating it yields CASSQGSGQPQHF.